This is a list of T cell receptor beta chains from one sample in a study of Tregs in tolerant kidney transplant recipients. The data were produced by immunoSEQ multiplex PCR, yet TCRdb's version contains in-frame clones alone and is incomplete. The data show under 100,000 clones, with about 92% seen just once and approximately 4.8% held by the top ten. Sequencing input: CD8+ T cells from blood. These receptors all come from a human donor in good health. Both conserved end residues are part of each CDR3. D genes are given only for firm matches. Size is omitted from some rows. Given values are once, few, many or a class for expanded clones.

TRBV4-2	-	-	TRBJ2-3	CASSQDPLVQTDTQYF	TGTGCCAGCAGCCAAGATCCTTTGGTCCAAACAGATACGCAGTATTTT
TRBV11-2	-	-	TRBJ2-7	CASRSDRTYEQYF	TGTGCCAGCAGGTCGGACCGAACCTACGAGCAGTACTTC
TRBV6-6	-	-	TRBJ2-7	CASSYSSRGSYEQYF	TGTGCCAGCAGTTACTCGTCTAGGGGTTCCTACGAGCAGTACTTC
TRBV29-1	TRBD2	few	TRBJ2-1	CSLVGLAENEQFF	TGCAGCCTGGTGGGGCTAGCGGAAAATGAGCAGTTCTTC
TRBV4-1	TRBD2	-	TRBJ2-5	CASSRTSEKTQYF	TGCGCCAGCAGCCGTACTAGCGAAAAGACCCAGTACTTC
TRBV11-2	-	-	TRBJ2-7	CASSSLGGSYAEQYF	TGTGCCAGCAGCTCACTAGGGGGGTCATATGCCGAGCAGTACTTC
TRBV9	-	-	TRBJ1-2	CASGLGLGYTF	TGTGCCAGCGGTCTAGGGCTTGGCTACACCTTC
TRBV29-1	-	-	TRBJ1-4	CSVTDRNLNEKLFF	TGCAGCGTAACCGACAGGAATTTGAATGAAAAACTGTTTTTT
TRBV27	-	once	TRBJ1-1	CASSLMRGDEAFF	TGTGCCAGCAGTTTAATGCGGGGGGATGAAGCTTTCTTT
TRBV13	-	-	TRBJ2-7	CASSLGELGGRGQYF	TGTGCCAGCAGCCTAGGGGAACTAGGAGGTCGAGGGCAGTACTTC
TRBV21-1	-	-	TRBJ1-2	CASSIPGQGPGYGYTF	TGTGCCAGCAGCATACCGGGACAGGGGCCGGGCTATGGCTACACCTTC
TRBV30	-	-	TRBJ2-7	CAWSGGLAVSYEQYF	TGTGCCTGGAGTGGGGGGCTAGCGGTTTCCTACGAGCAGTACTTC
TRBV11-1	-	-	TRBJ2-2	CASSLGGAGELFF	TGTGCCAGCAGCTTAGGCGGGGCCGGGGAGCTGTTTTTT
TRBV7-9	-	-	TRBJ1-2	CASSLAGRGYTF	TGTGCCAGCAGCTTAGCAGGACGTGGCTACACCTTC
TRBV11-2	-	few	TRBJ2-7	CASSLEYRYEQYF	TGTGCCAGCAGCTTAGAATATAGGTACGAGCAGTACTTC
TRBV4-1	-	-	TRBJ1-1	CASSQVGGGTEAFF	TGCGCCAGCAGCCAAGTAGGGGGGGGCACTGAAGCTTTCTTT
TRBV7-8	-	-	TRBJ1-5	CASSPGQTPQHF	TGTGCCAGCAGCCCCGGACAGACGCCCCAGCATTTT
TRBV19	-	-	TRBJ1-1	CASSIRGARTEAFF	TGTGCCAGTAGTATCCGGGGGGCTCGCACTGAAGCTTTCTTT
TRBV27	TRBD1	-	TRBJ1-2	CASSWSRDRFYGYTF	TGTGCCAGCAGTTGGTCCCGGGACAGGTTCTATGGCTACACCTTC
TRBV6-1	-	once	TRBJ2-5	CASSEEVSGTGRQETQYF	TGTGCCAGCAGTGAAGAAGTGTCCGGGACTGGAAGACAAGAGACCCAGTACTTC
TRBV19	TRBD1	-	TRBJ1-2	CASSITPAGTGYGYTF	TGTGCCAGTAGTATAACCCCCGCCGGGACAGGGTATGGCTACACCTTC
TRBV11-1	-	-	TRBJ2-5	CASSFQPGGRETQYF	TGTGCCAGCAGCTTTCAACCGGGGGGCCGGGAGACCCAGTACTTC
TRBV7-2	TRBD2	-	TRBJ2-1	CASSLAGGFPMDEQFF	TGTGCCAGCAGCCTAGCGGGAGGGTTCCCCATGGATGAGCAGTTCTTC
TRBV7-9	-	-	TRBJ1-5	CASSAGNQPQHF	TGTGCCAGCAGCGCGGGTAATCAGCCCCAGCATTTT
TRBV14	TRBD2	-	TRBJ2-7	CASSLGPSGSYEQYF	TGTGCCAGCAGCCTCGGGCCTAGCGGCTCCTACGAGCAGTACTTC
TRBV6-1	-	-	TRBJ2-5	CASSRLGETQYF	TGTGCCAGCAGTCGACTCGGGGAGACCCAGTACTTC
TRBV29-1	TRBD2	-	TRBJ2-1	CSVEGISYMTSGGPYYNEQFF	TGCAGCGTTGAAGGAATCTCCTATATGACTAGCGGGGGACCTTACTACAATGAGCAGTTCTTC
TRBV2	-	-	TRBJ2-7	CASSDGNSYEQYF	TGTGCCAGCAGTGACGGGAATTCCTACGAGCAGTACTTC
TRBV6-6	-	-	TRBJ2-1	CASSLRLGGYNEQFF	TGTGCCAGCAGCCTTAGACTAGGGGGTTACAATGAGCAGTTCTTC
TRBV29-1	TRBD2	-	TRBJ2-7	CRYPGRGYEQYF	TGCAGGTACCCAGGGAGGGGTTACGAGCAGTACTTC
TRBV27	-	-	TRBJ2-1	CASSDLPPYNEQFF	TGTGCCAGCAGTGACTTGCCCCCCTACAATGAGCAGTTCTTC
TRBV7-6	TRBD1	-	TRBJ2-1	CASSSRTGGYNEQFF	TGTGCCAGCAGCTCTCGGACAGGGGGCTACAATGAGCAGTTCTTC
TRBV23-1	-	few	TRBJ1-2	CASSQKGTFGYTF	TGCGCCAGCAGTCAGAAAGGGACATTTGGCTACACCTTC
TRBV15	TRBD1	-	TRBJ2-3	CATSRDRGGGDTQYF	TGTGCCACCAGCAGGGACAGGGGAGGAGGGGATACGCAGTATTTT
TRBV2	-	-	TRBJ1-5	CASKEESNQPQHF	TGTGCCAGCAAGGAAGAAAGCAATCAGCCCCAGCATTTT
TRBV4-1	TRBD2	-	TRBJ2-3	CASSQDKRGGKYTQYF	TGCGCCAGCAGCCAAGATAAGCGGGGGGGCAAATATACGCAGTATTTT
TRBV5-1	-	-	TRBJ1-6	CASSLARQSSYNSPLHF	TGCGCCAGCAGCTTGGCCCGACAGAGCTCCTATAATTCACCCCTCCACTTT
TRBV19	TRBD1	-	TRBJ2-7	CASSIPGQFLYEQYF	TGTGCCAGTAGTATTCCGGGACAGTTTCTCTACGAGCAGTACTTC
TRBV18	TRBD1	-	TRBJ2-7	CASSPDRVREQYF	TGTGCCAGCTCACCAGACAGGGTTCGGGAGCAGTACTTC
TRBV19	-	-	TRBJ1-1	CASSQTGLLNTEAFF	TGTGCCAGTAGTCAAACGGGGCTGCTGAACACTGAAGCTTTCTTT
TRBV6-5	TRBD1	-	TRBJ1-5	CASSLGTGRQPQHF	TGTGCCAGCAGCCTTGGGACAGGCCGGCAGCCCCAGCATTTT
TRBV7-9	TRBD1	-	TRBJ2-3	CASSFFGGTGELDTQYF	TGTGCCAGCAGCTTTTTCGGGGGGACAGGGGAGTTGGATACGCAGTATTTT
TRBV4-2	TRBD2	-	TRBJ2-3	CASSPGTSPTDTQYF	TGTGCCAGCAGCCCCGGGACTAGTCCCACAGATACGCAGTATTTT
TRBV27	-	-	TRBJ2-7	CASSLLGPTSSYEQYF	TGTGCCAGCAGTTTATTAGGACCCACGAGCTCCTACGAGCAGTACTTC
TRBV19	TRBD1	-	TRBJ1-2	CASSVGTDYGYTF	TGTGCCAGTAGTGTCGGGACAGACTATGGCTACACCTTC
TRBV10-3	-	-	TRBJ2-1	CAISSEVEGHYNGQFF	TGTGCCATCAGTTCCGAGGTGGAGGGCCATTACAATGGGCAGTTCTTC
TRBV6-1	-	-	TRBJ2-3	CASSEVMTDTQYF	TGTGCCAGCAGTGAAGTAATGACAGATACGCAGTATTTT
TRBV7-9	-	-	TRBJ1-1	CASSPFQLNTEAFF	TGTGCCAGCAGCCCCTTCCAGCTGAACACTGAAGCTTTCTTT
TRBV6-5	TRBD1	-	TRBJ2-2	CASSSGQGFGELFF	TGTGCCAGCAGTTCCGGACAGGGGTTCGGGGAGCTGTTTTTT
TRBV19	-	-	TRBJ2-7	CASSIAGVYEQYF	TGTGCCAGTAGTATCGCAGGGGTCTACGAGCAGTACTTC
TRBV27	-	-	TRBJ2-7	CASSLEGGGGEQYF	TGTGCCAGCAGTTTAGAGGGAGGGGGGGGAGAGCAGTACTTC
TRBV14	TRBD1	-	TRBJ2-7	CASSSWTGSYEQYF	TGTGCCAGCAGCTCATGGACAGGCTCCTACGAGCAGTACTTC
TRBV7-9	-	-	TRBJ2-7	CASSLADFSTTYEQYF	TGTGCCAGCAGCTTAGCGGACTTTTCGACTACCTACGAGCAGTACTTC
TRBV9	-	-	TRBJ2-7	CASSVAPTYEQYF	TGTGCCAGCAGCGTAGCTCCAACCTACGAGCAGTACTTC
TRBV6-1	-	-	TRBJ2-7	CASSTRGWEQYF	TGTGCCAGCAGTACACGGGGGTGGGAGCAGTACTTC